The text below deals with one T cell receptor (beta chain). The antigen remains undetermined. Both previously described methods and listed TCR primers were employed to make bulk TCR libraries. Using its own MiXCR run on the PCR reads, TCRdb lists one record per CDR3 protein. Here the sample spans about 320,000 distinct CDR3 sequences, about a fifth being singletons. The source of the sample is a study of molecular identifiers for immune sequencing clone quantification. About the research overall: Replicates split RNA from around 20,000 or 100,000 naive CD8 cells five ways, and the researchers sequenced four portions.

Naive CD8 libraries were made from approximately 20,000 to 1,000,000 sorted cells, and they used 10%, 30% or 50% RNA. Study findings and constraints: More than 97% of effector molecules, versus under 1% of naive-cell molecules, belonged to clones above 20 RNA copies.

The sequenced sample was naive CD8+ T cells from blood, with Jurkat cell RNA spiked in. Subset meaning: FACS-sorted CD8+CD4-CCR7+CD45RA+ naive T cells. The sequence was collected from a human donor in good health. Some libraries in this study had Jurkat cell RNA spiked in.

The CDR3 reads CASSMDGGYEQETQYF. DNA for the CDR3: TGTGCCAGTAGTATGGACGGCGGGTACGAACAAGAGACCCAGTACTTC. The J gene is TRBJ2-5, the V gene TRBV19; D is possibly TRBD2 (5 bases). This CDR3 has 16 residues. In germline, CDR1 is LNHDA, CDR2 SQIVND (reference sequence). Trimming took off 3 bases at V and 2 bases at J, with 16 bases between the two ends. Drawing the rest from reference TRBV19 and TRBJ2-5, the complete variable domain is DGGITQSPKYLFRKEGQNVTLSCEQNLNHDAMYWYRQDPGQGLRLIYYSQIVNDFQKGDIAEGYSVSREKKESFPLTVTSAQKNPTAFYLCASSMDGGYEQETQYFGPGTRLLVL.